A selection of T cell receptor beta chains follows, all from one sample in a study of T-cell memory formation after mild COVID-19. TCRdb analysed the 5' RACE reads with MiXCR anew, one entry per CDR3 protein. The profile shows 470,000 or so distinct CDR3 sequences, around 25% of them singletons. The sequenced material came from PBMCs or a T cell subset sorted from them (not recorded which). Receptor source: an adult woman who had mild COVID-19 (a few samples of this study predate the infection). Cell type and time point are not known. CDR3s include the opening cysteine and the closing phenylalanine or tryptophan. Fields, in order: clone size, D gene, V gene, J gene, CDR3 protein, CDR3 DNA. A D gene is named only where the DNA matches it firmly. Some rows have no size entry. The others give once, few or many, or a class for an expanded clone.

>.|TRBD1|TRBV5-1|TRBJ1-1
CASRRGTGVKNTEAFF
TGCGCCAGCAGAAGAGGGACAGGGGTCAAGAACACTGAAGCTTTCTTT
>.|.|TRBV5-1|TRBJ2-3
CASSSRGVGPADTQYF
TGCGCCAGCAGTTCGCGAGGGGTAGGGCCAGCAGATACGCAGTATTTT
>.|TRBD1|TRBV5-1|TRBJ1-2
CASSPGTGEWYGYTF
TGCGCCAGCAGCCCTGGGACAGGGGAATGGTATGGCTACACCTTC
>.|.|TRBV3-1|TRBJ2-2
CASSRGTSNTGELFF
TGTGCCAGCAGCCGCGGGACATCGAACACCGGGGAGCTGTTTTTT
>.|.|TRBV20-1|TRBJ1-2
CSAVTLYGYTF
TGCAGTGCTGTTACTCTCTATGGCTACACCTTC
>once|.|TRBV4-2|TRBJ2-5
CASSRRGNGQETQYF
TGTGCCAGCAGCCGCCGGGGGAATGGACAAGAGACCCAGTACTTC
>.|TRBD1|TRBV18|TRBJ1-2
CASSSGQGEGYTF
TGTGCCAGCTCATCCGGACAGGGTGAAGGCTACACCTTC
>.|.|TRBV7-6|TRBJ1-1
CASSSLEYNTEAFF
TGTGCCAGCAGCTCCCTCGAGTATAACACTGAAGCTTTCTTT
>.|TRBD2|TRBV7-9|TRBJ2-3
CASRRLTSGGTSTDTQYF
TGTGCCAGCAGACGATTGACTAGCGGGGGGACTAGCACAGATACGCAGTATTTT
>.|TRBD1|TRBV9|TRBJ2-7
CASSEGGQGAIYEQYF
TGTGCCAGCAGCGAAGGGGGACAGGGGGCAATCTACGAGCAGTACTTC
>few|TRBD1|TRBV10-3|TRBJ2-7
CAISGGGAGAYEQYF
TGTGCCATCAGTGGAGGGGGCGCGGGCGCCTACGAGCAGTACTTC
>.|.|TRBV5-1|TRBJ2-1
CASSAGHQDNEQFF
TGCGCCAGCAGCGCGGGACATCAAGACAATGAGCAGTTCTTC
>.|.|TRBV25-1|TRBJ1-2
CASSTSPWGYTF
TGTGCCAGCAGTACCTCACCTTGGGGCTACACCTTC
>.|TRBD2|TRBV5-1|TRBJ2-1
CASSSASGGLDSYNEQFF
TGCGCCAGCAGCTCGGCTAGCGGGGGCCTGGACTCCTACAATGAGCAGTTCTTC
>.|.|TRBV18|TRBJ2-5
CASSPWDLGSDQYF
TGTGCCAGCTCACCATGGGATTTGGGATCGGACCAGTACTTC
>.|.|TRBV18|TRBJ2-7
CASSPTDTYEQYF
TGTGCCAGCTCACCAACAGACACCTACGAGCAGTACTTC
>.|.|TRBV5-1|TRBJ1-3
CASSFAGGNTIYF
TGCGCCAGCAGCTTTGCGGGAGGAAACACCATATATTTT
>few|TRBD2|TRBV5-6|TRBJ2-1
CASGSGGSYNEQFF
TGTGCCAGCGGCAGCGGGGGGTCCTACAATGAGCAGTTCTTC
>few|.|TRBV6-5|TRBJ1-3
CASSKPGLTGNTIYF
TGTGCCAGCAGCAAACCGGGATTGACTGGAAACACCATATATTTT
>once|.|TRBV6-6|TRBJ1-4
CASSYPGGGDETLFF
TGTGCCAGCAGTTATCCGGGGGGAGGGGATGAAACACTGTTTTTT
>.|.|TRBV7-9|TRBJ2-7
CASSLREAGSYEQYF
TGTGCCAGCAGCTTAAGGGAGGCGGGGTCCTACGAGCAGTACTTC
>few|TRBD1|TRBV24-1|TRBJ2-3
CATSDRRSPQGADTQYF
TGTGCCACCAGTGACCGAAGATCCCCTCAGGGGGCAGATACGCAGTATTTT
>.|TRBD1|TRBV5-4|TRBJ2-1
CASRSDDRARYNEQFF
TGTGCCAGCAGATCTGATGACAGGGCGAGATACAATGAGCAGTTCTTC
>.|.|TRBV6-2/TRBV6-3|TRBJ2-7
CASSNRVPLYEQYF
TGTGCCAGCAGTAACCGGGTCCCCCTCTACGAGCAGTACTTC
>.|TRBD1|TRBV24-1|TRBJ1-2
CATSDRTGDNYGYTF
TGTGCCACCAGTGATAGGACAGGGGACAACTATGGCTACACCTTC
>many|TRBD2|TRBV14|TRBJ2-1
CASSQDLGGEQFF
TGTGCCAGCAGCCAAGATCTGGGGGGGGAGCAGTTCTTC
>.|.|TRBV11-2|TRBJ1-2
CASSLDRDGGYTF
TGTGCCAGCAGCTTAGACAGGGATGGGGGCTACACCTTC
>.|.|TRBV6-1|TRBJ1-3
CASIDSHSGNTIYF
TGTGCCAGCATCGACAGTCACTCTGGAAACACCATATATTTT
>few|.|TRBV7-9|TRBJ2-1
CASSLAPRVMNEQFF
TGTGCCAGCAGCTTAGCCCCCAGGGTGATGAATGAGCAGTTCTTC
>.|.|TRBV12-3/TRBV12-4|TRBJ2-3
CASLFSTDTQYF
TGTGCCAGCCTTTTCAGCACAGATACGCAGTATTTT
>few|.|TRBV12-3/TRBV12-4|TRBJ2-1
CASSPFFLDQFF
TGTGCCAGCAGCCCCTTCTTTTTGGATCAGTTCTTC
>few|.|TRBV9|TRBJ1-1
CASSLEGGRGTEAFF
TGTGCCAGCAGCTTAGAGGGGGGGAGGGGCACTGAAGCTTTCTTT
>.|.|TRBV4-1|TRBJ2-1
CASSPTEVRGTQFF
TGCGCCAGCAGCCCCACCGAAGTGAGGGGCACGCAGTTCTTC
>.|.|TRBV15|TRBJ2-3
CATSRVGFGTQYF
TGTGCCACCAGCAGAGTCGGATTTGGTACGCAGTATTTT
>.|TRBD2|TRBV6-5|TRBJ2-1
CASSSGLLSYNEQFF
TGTGCCAGCAGTTCGGGACTACTCTCCTACAATGAGCAGTTCTTC
>once|TRBD1|TRBV2|TRBJ2-3
CASRATPPGQSSTDTQYF
TGTGCCAGCAGAGCAACGCCACCGGGACAGTCTAGCACAGATACGCAGTATTTT
>.|TRBD1|TRBV12-3/TRBV12-4|TRBJ1-3
CASSHGQGGYSGNTIYF
TGTGCCAGCAGTCACGGACAGGGAGGCTATTCTGGAAACACCATATATTTT
>few|.|TRBV12-3/TRBV12-4|TRBJ2-1
CASTTGGLNEQFF
TGTGCCAGCACCACCGGGGGTCTCAATGAGCAGTTCTTC
>few|TRBD1|TRBV15|TRBJ2-3
CATSRERQGADTQYF
TGTGCCACCAGCAGAGAGAGACAGGGCGCAGATACGCAGTATTTT
>.|.|TRBV24-1|TRBJ2-7
CATSDPSRYEQYF
TGTGCCACCAGTGACCCCTCCCGCTACGAGCAGTACTTC
>many|.|TRBV5-1|TRBJ1-1
CASSLTQVNTEAFF
TGCGCCAGCAGCTTGACTCAGGTGAACACTGAAGCTTTCTTT
>once|TRBD2|TRBV20-1|TRBJ2-3
CSARGPFGGRRTTSTDTQYF
TGCAGTGCTAGAGGACCTTTCGGCGGGAGGAGGACTACTAGCACAGATACGCAGTATTTT
>.|.|TRBV20-1|TRBJ2-7
CSARDGSSENYEQYF
TGCAGTGCTAGAGATGGGAGTTCGGAAAACTACGAGCAGTACTTC
>.|.|TRBV3-1|TRBJ2-7
CASSHALAVGEQYF
TGTGCCAGCAGCCATGCCCTAGCAGTTGGCGAGCAGTACTTC
>few|TRBD2|TRBV5-6|TRBJ2-5
CASSLVAGVKETQYF
TGTGCCAGCAGCTTGGTAGCGGGAGTTAAAGAGACCCAGTACTTC
>few|TRBD2|TRBV7-8|TRBJ2-3
CASSPRGTGGPKDTQYF
TGTGCCAGCAGCCCCCGCGGGACGGGAGGGCCAAAAGATACGCAGTATTTT
>few|.|TRBV20-1|TRBJ2-7
CSATGTTGYEQYF
TGCAGTGCAACCGGGACGACGGGCTACGAGCAGTACTTC
>few|TRBD1|TRBV5-1|TRBJ2-5
CASSTGQGAETQYF
TGCGCCAGCAGCACCGGACAGGGCGCGGAGACCCAGTACTTC
>few|TRBD1|TRBV12-3/TRBV12-4|TRBJ2-1
CASSAGQGGYNEQFF
TGTGCCAGCAGTGCCGGACAGGGGGGATACAATGAGCAGTTCTTC
>few|.|TRBV20-1|TRBJ2-7
CSARSKEDYGMWQYF
TGCAGTGCTAGAAGTAAGGAGGACTATGGGATGTGGCAGTACTTC
>many|.|TRBV7-9|TRBJ2-5
CASSSPETQYF
TGTGCCAGCAGCTCCCCCGAGACCCAGTACTTC
>.|TRBD2|TRBV5-1|TRBJ2-7
CASSRGGVSYEQYF
TGCGCCAGCAGCCGCGGGGGGGTAAGCTACGAGCAGTACTTC
>.|.|TRBV6-2/TRBV6-3|TRBJ2-7
CASSLTRTASYEQYF
TGTGCCAGCAGCCTAACCAGGACTGCATCCTACGAGCAGTACTTC
>.|TRBD1|TRBV9|TRBJ1-6
CASSSAGQNRSPLHF
TGTGCCAGCAGCTCAGCGGGACAGAACAGATCACCCCTCCACTTT
>.|.|TRBV24-1|TRBJ2-2
CATSDARGQTGELFF
TGTGCCACCAGTGATGCGAGAGGGCAGACCGGGGAGCTGTTTTTT